The rows below give T cell receptor beta chains drawn from one sample of a study of CD8+CD57+ T cells in acquired aplastic anemia. A single record per CDR3 protein comes from TCRdb applying MiXCR to the reads. In the table there are hundreds of thousands of distinct CDR3 sequences, just under 70% of which are singletons. The sequencing input was sorted CD4+, CD8+, or CD8+CD57+ T cells (not recorded which) from PBMCs. Receptor source: a human donor in good health, serving as a control. The CDR3 runs from the conserved cysteine through the conserved F or W. The order of the fields is D gene, CDR3 length, V gene, J gene, CDR3 protein. The D gene is left open where the match is weak.

d_call: .; cdr3_length: 15; v_call: TRBV19; j_call: TRBJ1-3; cdr3_aa: CASSIKRSEGNTIYF
d_call: .; cdr3_length: 14; v_call: TRBV12-3/TRBV12-4; j_call: TRBJ2-1; cdr3_aa: CASSLLGDYNEQFF
d_call: TRBD1; cdr3_length: 16; v_call: TRBV20-1; j_call: TRBJ2-7; cdr3_aa: CSARDSGTGGLWEQYF
d_call: .; cdr3_length: 13; v_call: TRBV7-6; j_call: TRBJ1-2; cdr3_aa: CASSAGRLRNEPF
d_call: .; cdr3_length: 15; v_call: TRBV7-3; j_call: TRBJ2-2; cdr3_aa: CASSLGRQHTGALFF
d_call: .; cdr3_length: 12; v_call: TRBV10-3; j_call: TRBJ1-2; cdr3_aa: CAISDNRDGYTF
d_call: TRBD1; cdr3_length: 17; v_call: TRBV9; j_call: TRBJ1-3; cdr3_aa: CASSVEGGTAGYTTIYF
d_call: TRBD2; cdr3_length: 16; v_call: TRBV5-5; j_call: TRBJ2-5; cdr3_aa: CASSRPLAGGKETQYF
d_call: .; cdr3_length: 14; v_call: TRBV6-5; j_call: TRBJ2-1; cdr3_aa: CASSLGGTTDEQFF
d_call: TRBD1; cdr3_length: 14; v_call: TRBV9; j_call: TRBJ1-1; cdr3_aa: CASSPGQGARRAFF